A single sample gave rise to the 19 T cell receptor beta chains below, sequenced in a study of blood T cell repertoires in COVID-19. This table comes from immunoSEQ multiplex PCR, and its TCRdb copy is limited to in-frame clones, with some not included. The data show about 480,000 clones, approximately 88% seen once. Source material: peripheral blood. Receptors were obtained from a woman aged 50 to 60 with COVID-19, enrolled during active disease.

V is TRBV2 and J is TRBJ2-2; 7 nucleotides align to TRBD1. The CDR3 runs to 12 residues. V gave up 7 bases and J gave up 7 bases; unmatched junction bases: 3. CDR1 and CDR2 (germline): SNHLY, FYNNEI. The CDR3 DNA reads TGTGCCAGCATCGGACAGGTCGGGGAGCTGTTTTTT. Its protein product is CASIGQVGELFF.

V is TRBV7-9 and J is TRBJ1-1, with TRBD1 matching 9 bases. The V segment lost 1 base and the J segment 4 bases; nucleotides outside the gene matches: 1. The CDR3 extends over 14 amino acids. Germline-derived CDR1 and CDR2 are SEHNR and FQNEAQ (reference sequence). The CDR3 sequence is CASSLDRGRTEAFF. The CDR3 bases are TGTGCCAGCAGCTTAGACAGGGGGCGCACTGAAGCTTTCTTT.

The chain links TRBV10-2 to TRBJ1-4, with D perhaps matching TRBD1 (6 bases). Trimming removed 7 bases from V and 8 bases from J, with 14 bases in between. The CDR3 is made up of 13 amino acids. The germline CDR1 and CDR2 sequences are WSHSY and SAAADI. CDR3 protein: CASTDRKGEKLFF. CDR3 DNA sequence: TGCGCCAGCACTGACAGGAAGGGGGAAAAACTGTTTTTT.

The rearrangement joins TRBV7-6 to TRBJ2-1; D may be TRBD1 (6 bases). This CDR3 has 13 amino acids. Germline values: CDR1 SGHVS, CDR2 FNYEAQ. V lost 1 base and J lost 6, with 7 bases in between. The CDR3 region has the DNA TGTGCCAGCAGCTTAGGACAGGCCAATGAGCAGTTCTTC. Amino acid sequence: CASSLGQANEQFF.

V is TRBV5-1 and J is TRBJ2-1, with TRBD2 as a possible D gene (5 bases). There are 15 residues in the CDR3. The V and J ends lost 4 bases and 7 bases respectively, with 18 bases between them. CDR1 is SGHRS, CDR2 YFSETQ, per germline. As DNA, the CDR3 is TGCGCCAGCAGCCCGGACGGAAGAGGGTTTAATGAGCAGTTCTTC. Its translation: CASSPDGRGFNEQFF. Together with reference TRBV5-1 and TRBJ2-1, the CDR3 gives the full variable domain: KAGVTQTPRYLIKTRGQQVTLSCSPISGHRSVSWYQQTPGQGLQFLFEYFSETQRNKGNFPGRFSGRQFSNSRSEMNVSTLELGDSALYLCASSPDGRGFNEQFFGPGTRLTVL.

V and J are TRBV6-6 and TRBJ2-3, with D tentatively TRBD2 (5 bases). Germline-derived CDR1 and CDR2 are MNHNY and SVGAGI (reference sequence). The CDR3 spans 15 residues. V dropped 1 base and J dropped 1 base, with 9 bases sitting between them. The CDR3 sequence is CASSYFLSGTDTQYF. Written as DNA, the CDR3 is TGTGCCAGCAGTTACTTCCTTAGCGGCACAGATACGCAGTATTTT.

This chain uses TRBV28 with TRBJ1-5; D is uncertain. Trimming pared 6 bases from V and 2 bases from J, leaving 17 bases between. Germline values: CDR1 MDHEN, CDR2 SYDVKM. The CDR3 is 16 amino acids. CDR3 DNA: TGTGCCAGCAGCTTACCTCAGGCGGAGGGCAATCAGCCCCAGCATTTT. Its protein product is CASSLPQAEGNQPQHF. The full variable domain, its missing parts supplied by reference TRBV28 and TRBJ1-5, is DVKVTQSSRYLVKRTGEKVFLECVQDMDHENMFWYRQDPGLGLRLIYFSYDVKMKEKGDIPEGYSVSREKKERFSLILESASTNQTSMYLCASSLPQAEGNQPQHFGDGTRLSIL.

Remarks on this clone: This same CDR3 is encoded by further DNA sequences in the sample. The CDR3 reads CASSPSGGGTDTQYF. CDR3 bases: TGTGCCAGCAGCCCAAGCGGGGGAGGAACAGATACGCAGTATTTT. J is TRBJ2-3 and V is TRBV3-1 (or the pseudogene TRBV3-2), with 8 bases matching TRBD2. This CDR3 has 15 amino acids. Trimming took 4 bases from V and 3 from J; bases not matched to a gene: 6. Germline assignment: CDR1 LGHDT and CDR2 YNNKEL (reference sequence).

This clone was seen a few times. CDR3 in amino acids: CASRREGAGELFF. CDR3 coding DNA: TGTGCCAGCAGGAGGGAGGGGGCCGGGGAGCTGTTTTTT. The genes are TRBV2 and TRBJ2-2, with a tentative D call TRBD2 (7 bases). This CDR3 contains 13 residues. CDR1 and CDR2 from the germline V gene are SNHLY and FYNNEI. V was cut by 6 bases and J by 6 bases, with 11 bases left in between.

Concerning this clone itself: Other DNA sequences in this specimen translate into the identical CDR3. The gene calls are TRBV11-3 and TRBJ2-1; TRBD2 matches 7 bases. The CDR3 runs 14 residues. Germline assignment: CDR1 SGHNT and CDR2 YENEEA. Germline trimming cut 4 bases from V and 4 bases from J; bases unmatched to any gene: 4. CDR3 nucleotides: TGTGCCAGCAGCTCCTCGGGGGGTTACAATGAGCAGTTCTTC. It yields the protein CASSSSGGYNEQFF.

The chain has TRBV6-6 and TRBJ1-1; D might be TRBD1 (5 bases). With 7 bases removed from V and 3 bases from J, the gap between germline ends came to 12 bases. The CDR3 has 13 residues. CDR1 and CDR2 from the germline V gene are MNHNY and SVGAGI (reference sequence). The CDR3 protein is CASKLGEDTEAFF. CDR3 DNA: TGTGCCAGCAAATTGGGGGAGGACACTGAAGCTTTCTTT.

The gene calls are TRBV7-3 and TRBJ2-2, with 9 bases identical to TRBD2. V trimming: 1 base; J trimming: 3 bases; junction bases outside the gene matches: 3. Germline lookup yields CDR1 SGHTA and CDR2 FQGTGA. The CDR3 has 16 residues. CDR3 sequence: CASSLNLAGYTGELFF. CDR3 sequence (DNA): TGTGCCAGCAGCTTAAACCTAGCGGGGTACACCGGGGAGCTGTTTTTT.

The rearrangement links TRBV29-1 to TRBJ1-2; D is ambiguous. The V end was cut by 3 bases, the J end by 2 bases, with 10 bases between. The CDR3 is 13 amino acids. Germline lookup yields CDR1 SQVTM and CDR2 ANQGSEA. The CDR3 here is CSVELLRNYGYTF. CDR3 DNA sequence: TGCAGCGTTGAGTTACTACGGAACTATGGCTACACCTTC.

This clone has a handful of counts. The V call is TRBV2, the J call TRBJ1-2, with unresolved D. The germline V gene has CDR1 SNHLY and CDR2 FYNNEI. This CDR3 region has 13 residues. The V end lost 6 bases, the J end lost 4 bases, and 12 bases lay between the germline ends. Here the CDR3 reads CASSLTRPYGYTF. CDR3 DNA: TGTGCCAGCAGCCTGACAAGACCCTATGGCTACACCTTC.

The CDR3 loop reads CASRVGQGVYEQYF. The CDR3 region has the DNA TGTGCCAGCAGAGTTGGACAGGGAGTCTACGAGCAGTACTTC. This sequence joins TRBV6-5 and TRBJ2-7, with 8 bases identical to TRBD1. V shed 6 bases and J 3 bases; nucleotides not matched to a gene: 7. The CDR3 consists of 14 residues. Germline V gene data show CDR1 as MNHEY and CDR2 as SVGAGI.

This clone was observed a few times. The chain has TRBV30 and TRBJ1-2; 8 nucleotides align to TRBD1. Trimming at V came to 4 bases and at J to 7 bases, leaving 11 bases not matched to a gene. The CDR3 is 14 amino acids. The germline CDR1 and CDR2 sequences are GTSNPN and SVGIG (reference sequence). CDR3 protein: CAWKWGRGLVGYTF. CDR3 bases: TGTGCCTGGAAGTGGGGCAGGGGGCTGGTTGGCTACACCTTC. The full variable domain, in which reference TRBV30 and TRBJ1-2 provide the parts outside the CDR3, is SQTIHQWPATLVQPVGSPLSLECTVEGTSNPNLYWYRQAAGRGLQLLFYSVGIGQISSEVPQNLSASRPQDRQFILSSKKLLLSDSGFYLCAWKWGRGLVGYTFGSGTRLTVV.

V is TRBV24-1 and J is TRBJ2-2; 7 bases line up with TRBD1. The germline gives CDR1 KGHDR, CDR2 SFDVKD. The CDR3 totals 16 residues. Trimming cost V 0 bases and J 5 bases; bases outside gene matches: 5. The CDR3 region has the DNA TGTGCCACCAGTGATTTGGAAAGGGGGCGGACCGGGGAGCTGTTTTTT. It specifies CATSDLERGRTGELFF.

V and J are TRBV5-1 and TRBJ1-2, with a possible D match to TRBD1 (5 bases). CDR1 is SGHRS and CDR2 is YFSETQ in the germline V gene. The CDR3 runs to 14 residues. Trimming pared 0 bases from V and 1 base from J, leaving 7 bases between. The CDR3 loop is CASSLAGVNYGYTF. The CDR3 bases are TGCGCCAGCAGCTTGGCGGGGGTTAACTATGGCTACACCTTC.

V is TRBV7-3 and J is TRBJ2-3, with TRBD2 identical over 8 bases. CDR3 length: 15 residues. V lost 2 bases to trimming and J lost 2 bases; unmatched junction nucleotides: 3. Germline CDR1 SGHTA, CDR2 FQGTGA. The CDR3 sequence: CASSLGRGVTDTQYF. CDR3 in DNA: TGTGCCAGCAGCTTAGGGCGGGGGGTCACAGATACGCAGTATTTT.